These 19 T cell receptor beta chains share one sample of origin, sequenced in a study of blood T cells in healthy people across ages. Primers used in a second PCR of about 6 to 12 cycles were a sample-barcoded 5' primer and a J-beta primer mix. Using its own MiXCR run on the 5' RACE reads, TCRdb lists one record per CDR3 protein. The data contain approximately 800,000 distinct CDR3 sequences, about 48% of them singletons. Sequenced material: blood. The receptor source for this set is an elderly man in good health.

The chain couples TRBV29-1 to TRBJ2-5; perhaps TRBD1 as D (5 bases). V lost 7 bases and J 11 bases, leaving 20 bases between the germline ends. This CDR3 region has 12 residues. Germline-derived CDR1 and CDR2 are SQVTM and ANQGSEA. CDR3 amino acids: CSAKTGSYKQYF. The CDR3 DNA reads as TGCAGCGCCAAAACAGGATCCTACAAGCAGTACTTC.

This clonotype has more than one count but fewer than ten. The V and J genes are TRBV20-1 and TRBJ2-5; D not certain. CDR1 is DFQATT, CDR2 SNEGSKA, per germline (reference sequence). The length of the CDR3 is 15 residues. Deletions cut 0 bases from V and 1 base from J, with 12 bases between. Written as DNA, the CDR3 is TGCAGTGCTAGAGATAGGCCGAGGACCCAAGAGACCCAGTACTTC. Translated, it gives CSARDRPRTQETQYF.

The chain recombines TRBV13 with TRBJ2-1; 9 positions agree with TRBD2. The germline gives CDR1 PRHDT, CDR2 FYEKMQ (reference sequence). Trimming cost V 5 bases and J 8 bases; bases outside gene matches: 13. This CDR3 region has 16 residues. The CDR3 loop reads CASSPSMGSGSHEQFF. As DNA, the CDR3 is TGTGCCAGCAGCCCCTCCATGGGTAGCGGGAGCCATGAGCAGTTCTTC.

This chain connects TRBV20-1 to TRBJ2-1, with 11 bases aligning to TRBD2. Germline V gene data show CDR1 as DFQATT and CDR2 as SNEGSKA (reference sequence). V lost 2 bases, J lost 4 bases, and 1 base stayed unmatched. The CDR3 runs 14 residues. This chain's CDR3 is CSARTSGGYNEQFF. CDR3 DNA sequence: TGCAGTGCTAGAACTAGCGGGGGATACAATGAGCAGTTCTTC.

This clonotype was counted a few times. The rearrangement uses TRBV5-1 and TRBJ1-2; 7 bases agree with TRBD1. CDR3 size: 16 residues. The V and J ends lost 4 bases and 5 bases, in that order; junction bases with no gene match: 14. Germline V lookup: CDR1 SGHRS, CDR2 YFSETQ. Here the CDR3 DNA reads TGCGCCAGCAGCCCTCAGGCAGGGGGTAATCCATATGGCTACACCTTC. Residues: CASSPQAGGNPYGYTF. The variable domain in full, completed from reference TRBV5-1 and TRBJ1-2, reads KAGVTQTPRYLIKTRGQQVTLSCSPISGHRSVSWYQQTPGQGLQFLFEYFSETQRNKGNFPGRFSGRQFSNSRSEMNVSTLELGDSALYLCASSPQAGGNPYGYTFGSGTRLTVV.

V is TRBV7-8 and J is TRBJ2-4; tentatively, D is TRBD2 (5 bases). The assigned J gene may be wrong: the sequence end matches TRBJ2-7 better. Germline V CDR1 and CDR2: SGHVS, FQNEAQ. The CDR3 totals 15 residues. The CDR3 bases are TGTGCCAGCAAAGAATTATCCGGGGTGGGGAACGAGCAGTACTTC. It codes for CASKELSGVGNEQYF.

This sequence joins TRBV20-1 and TRBJ1-6; D is undetermined. Trimming took off 5 bases at V and 4 bases at J, with 18 bases between the two ends. Per the germline V gene, CDR1 is DFQATT and CDR2 is SNEGSKA (reference sequence). The CDR3 spans 16 residues. The CDR3 loop reads CSAPSTDLSYNSPLHF. The CDR3 nucleotides read TGCAGTGCTCCGTCGACGGACCTTTCTTATAATTCACCCCTCCACTTT.

The table lists this clonotype with many counts. This sequence joins TRBV29-1 and TRBJ2-3, with TRBD1 matching 9 bases. CDR3 size: 13 residues. Germline assignment: CDR1 SQVTM and CDR2 ANQGSEA. J was trimmed by 4 bases and V by 4 bases; bases with no gene match: 3. The chain's CDR3 is CSVADRGADTQYF. CDR3 bases: TGCAGCGTTGCGGACAGGGGCGCAGATACGCAGTATTTT.

The chain combines TRBV11-2 with TRBJ2-7; D is uncertain. The length of the CDR3 is 12 residues. Per germline, CDR1 SGHAT and CDR2 FQNNGV. The germline V and J ends were trimmed by 3 bases and 6 bases, with 9 bases remaining between them. The chain's CDR3 is CASSFRTSEQYF. Here the CDR3 DNA reads TGTGCCAGCAGCTTCCGCACCTCCGAGCAGTACTTC.

This clonotype has more than one count but fewer than ten. J is TRBJ2-1 and V is TRBV12-3 or TRBV12-4; TRBD2 aligns across 7 bases. V was clipped by 10 bases and J by 7 bases; unmatched bases: 13. The CDR3 has 14 amino acids. CDR3 sequence (DNA): TGTGCCATCTTTGAGACTAGCACCATGAATGAGCAGTTCTTC. As protein: CAIFETSTMNEQFF.

V usage is TRBV7-3 and J usage is TRBJ1-2; 11 bases are a match to TRBD1. Trimming removed 4 bases from V and 3 bases from J; junction bases left unmatched: 4. Germline V CDR1 and CDR2: SGHTA, FQGTGA. The CDR3 consists of 15 residues. CDR3 in amino acids: CASSSRGQGDYGYTF. CDR3 bases: TGTGCCAGCAGCTCTAGGGGACAGGGGGACTATGGCTACACCTTC.

The chain recombines TRBV7-2 with TRBJ1-2; 7 bases agree with TRBD1. Germline loops: CDR1 SGHTA, CDR2 FQGNSA. J was trimmed by 4 bases and V by 5 bases; bases with no gene match: 10. The CDR3 is made up of 15 amino acids. CDR3 sequence reads: CASSTQTGIGYGYTF. CDR3 nucleotides: TGTGCCAGCAGCACCCAGACAGGGATTGGCTATGGCTACACCTTC.

The rearrangement joins TRBV20-1 to TRBJ1-2; a weak D match, TRBD1 (6 bases). The germline CDR1 and CDR2 sequences are DFQATT and SNEGSKA (reference sequence). The CDR3 is made up of 16 amino acids. Trimming cost V 5 bases and J 0 bases, with 19 bases left between them. This CDR3 reads CSASQQGWETNYGYTF. CDR3 bases: TGCAGTGCTTCCCAACAGGGATGGGAGACTAACTATGGCTACACCTTC.

The chain joins TRBV9 to TRBJ1-4; D might be TRBD1 (5 bases). The V and J ends lost 4 bases and 4 bases respectively, with 17 bases between them. Germline-derived CDR1 and CDR2 are SGDLS and YYNGEE. The CDR3 loop spans 16 amino acids. CDR3 in amino acids: CASSNLQGRGNEKLFF. CDR3 nucleotides: TGTGCCAGCAGCAACCTTCAGGGTAGGGGTAATGAAAAACTGTTTTTT.

The chain combines TRBV12-3 or TRBV12-4 with TRBJ1-5, with D unresolved. The CDR3 extends over 15 amino acids. The V end was cut by 2 bases, the J end by 0 bases, with 8 bases between. CDR3 DNA sequence: TGTGCCAGCAGTTTAATGGCGGATAGCAATCAGCCCCAGCATTTT. It encodes CASSLMADSNQPQHF.

This clonotype was counted a few times. The rearrangement uses TRBV6-1 and TRBJ1-2; 7 bases are a match to TRBD1. Germline lookup yields CDR1 MNHNS and CDR2 SASEGT. J was trimmed by 0 bases and V by 6 bases; bases with no gene match: 16. CDR3 length: 18 amino acids. Written as DNA, the CDR3 is TGTGCCAGCAGCCCGGCGGGGACAGTATCCTCAGCTAACTATGGCTACACCTTC. Translated, it gives CASSPAGTVSSANYGYTF.

This clonotype was observed once. V usage is TRBV14 and J usage is TRBJ1-2; 9 bases map to TRBD1. The CDR3 extends over 15 amino acids. J was trimmed by 3 bases and V by 2 bases; bases with no gene match: 4. The germline CDR1 and CDR2 sequences are SGHDN and FVKESK. For the CDR3, the DNA is TGTGCCAGCAGCCAACCCGGGACAGGGCACTATGGCTACACCTTC. Its protein is CASSQPGTGHYGYTF.

The chain joins TRBV12-3 or TRBV12-4 to TRBJ1-5; D is ambiguous. This CDR3 contains 14 residues. The V end was cut by 7 bases, the J end by 0 bases, with 10 bases between. The CDR3 DNA is TGTGCCAGCAAAGACAATAATAGCAATCAGCCCCAGCATTTT. The encoded protein is CASKDNNSNQPQHF.

This clonotype has only a few counts. V usage is TRBV24-1 and J usage is TRBJ2-1, with 9 bases that match TRBD1. The V gene end was trimmed by 3 bases and the J gene end by 4 bases; junction bases not matched to a gene: 6. The germline V gene encodes CDR1 KGHDR and CDR2 SFDVKD. The CDR3 extends over 16 amino acids. This chain's CDR3 is CATSDPGTGFYNEQFF. CDR3 sequence (DNA): TGTGCCACCAGTGATCCAGGGACAGGGTTTTACAATGAGCAGTTCTTC.